The 8 T cell receptor beta chains listed next were all sequenced from one sample in a study of vaccination and CD4 T cells after COVID-19. The treatment denotes: roughly 10-day PBMC culture with coronavirus spike peptide pools or control peptides (ViraFEST assay). These TCRs' antigens remain unknown. Sequencing of cultured CD4+ T cell DNA used the Oncomine TCR Beta short-read assay. Each CDR3 protein is one row after TCRdb ran MiXCR on the PCR reads. This sample has about 20,000 distinct CDR3 sequences; around 40% occur once, and the top ten carry about 10%. The specimen was CD4+ T cells from blood, cultured in vitro, collected after SARS-CoV-2 vaccination. Receptors were obtained from a human donor who had recovered from COVID-19.

By proportion, this clonotype is medium-sized. The chain has TRBV7-7 and TRBJ1-1; D might be TRBD1 (5 bases). This CDR3 has 14 residues. Trimming stripped 5 bases from V and 7 bases from J, with 17 bases between. Germline CDR1 and CDR2: SSHAT and FNYEAQ (reference sequence). The CDR3 DNA follows: TGTGCCAGCAGCCCAATCCTCGGGGGGAGTGAAGCTTTCTTT. Translated: CASSPILGGSEAFF.

This chain uses TRBV29-1 with TRBJ1-2, with 7 bases matching TRBD1. Losses at the gene ends were 1 base for V and 4 bases for J; bases not matched to a gene: 6. Germline-derived CDR1 and CDR2 are SQVTM and ANQGSEA. The CDR3 has 14 amino acids. CDR3 DNA sequence: TGCAGCGTTGAAGGGCTAGACAGGGCCTATGGCTACACCTTC. This sequence encodes CSVEGLDRAYGYTF.

V is TRBV7-8 and J is TRBJ1-6; D remains ambiguous. This CDR3 spans 15 amino acids. V was clipped by 1 base and J by 6 bases, with 10 bases between them. Germline-derived CDR1 and CDR2 are SGHVS and FQNEAQ. CDR3 bases: TGTGCCAGCAGCTTAGGGAGGGCTGGTAATTCACCCCTCCACTTT. Residues: CASSLGRAGNSPLHF.

The chain uses TRBV4-1 and TRBJ1-2; D is ambiguous. V was shortened by 0 bases and J by 4 bases, with 9 bases between the two germline ends. Looked up from germline, CDR1 is MGHRA and CDR2 is YSYEKL. The CDR3 has 14 residues. The DNA for the CDR3 is TGCGCCAGCAGCCAAGAACCGGGTAGCTATGGCTACACCTTC. Translated: CASSQEPGSYGYTF.

This clonotype was counted only a few times. The chain has TRBV7-9 and TRBJ1-1, with no clear D. Germline loops: CDR1 SEHNR, CDR2 FQNEAQ (reference sequence). Trimming removed 4 bases from V and 0 bases from J, with 6 bases in between. The CDR3 covers 13 residues. CDR3 protein: CASSSLMNTEAFF. The CDR3 DNA reads as TGTGCCAGCAGCTCATTAATGAACACTGAAGCTTTCTTT.

V is TRBV19 and J is TRBJ2-1; 7 nucleotides agree with TRBD2. Germline loops: CDR1 LNHDA, CDR2 SQIVND (reference sequence). Losses at the gene ends were 5 bases for V and 5 bases for J; bases not matched to a gene: 9. The CDR3 spans 15 residues. The CDR3 bases are TGTGCCAGTAGTCCCCTGGCTAGCGGACACAATGAGCAGTTCTTC. The encoded protein is CASSPLASGHNEQFF.

This clonotype was counted between two and nine times. The chain's CDR3 is CASSPGTSGTQYF. The CDR3 DNA reads TGTGCCAGCAGCCCCGGGACTAGCGGGACCCAGTACTTC. The rearrangement links TRBV7-2 to TRBJ2-5; 11 nucleotides match TRBD2. The CDR3 is 13 amino acids. Trimming at V came to 5 bases and at J to 7 bases, leaving 3 bases not matched to a gene. Germline CDR1 and CDR2: SGHTA and FQGNSA. Combining the CDR3 with reference TRBV7-2 and TRBJ2-5 gives the whole variable domain GAGVSQSPSNKVTEKGKDVELRCDPISGHTALYWYRQSLGQGLEFLIYFQGNSAPDKSGLPSDRFSAERTGGSVSTLTIQRTQQEDSAVYLCASSPGTSGTQYFGPGTRLLVL.

The chain combines TRBV18 with TRBJ2-7; possibly TRBD2 for D (6 bases). V was pared by 3 bases and J by 5 bases, with 11 bases between. The CDR3 extends over 13 amino acids. CDR1 and CDR2 (germline): KGHSH, LQKENI. This CDR3 reads CASSPTEGHEQYF. The CDR3 region has the DNA TGTGCCAGCTCACCTACGGAGGGCCACGAGCAGTACTTC.